This T cell receptor beta chain was recorded in a study of response to subunit inactivated influenza vaccine. Study results and limitations: Authors suggested each seasonal flu vaccination may recruit only limited numbers of new T cells.

TCRdb passed the RT-PCR reads through MiXCR, listing each CDR3 protein once. The repertoire consists of more than 700,000 distinct CDR3 sequences, with about 20% occurring once and the leading ten covering about 9.4%. Germline V gene lookup returns CDR1 MDHEN and CDR2 SYDVKM. Trimming removed 4 bases from V and 14 bases from J; junction bases left unmatched: 8. CDR3 length: 12 amino acids. Of note for this clonotype: The antigen is undetermined.

Sequencing used PBMCs from blood, obtained roughly 5 days after vaccination. This clonotype was obtained from a man in his fifties who received an inactivated influenza vaccine. The chain combines TRBV28 with TRBJ2-1; 7 nucleotides line up with TRBD1. CDR3 protein: CASSWGRQGKFF. Written as DNA, the CDR3 is TGTGCCAGCAGTTGGGGGCGACAGGGAAAGTTCTTC.